Listed below are T cell receptor beta chains from one sample, sequenced in a study of blood T cells in healthy people across ages. TCRdb re-called the 5' RACE reads with MiXCR, one entry per CDR3 protein. The sample lists 1,500,000 or so distinct CDR3 sequences; approximately 63% were seen once. Sequences were obtained from blood. These receptors came from a young man in good health. Both conserved end residues are part of each CDR3. A D gene is named only where the DNA matches it firmly. Clone size is given for some rows only: seen once, a few or many times, or a class if the clone is expanded.

clone_size | d_call | j_call | v_call | cdr3_nt | cdr3_aa
- | TRBD2 | TRBJ2-7 | TRBV27 | TGTGCCAGCAGCCTAACCTCACTAGCGGGGACCTACGAGCAGTACTTC | CASSLTSLAGTYEQYF
- | - | TRBJ1-2 | TRBV7-9 | TGTGCCAGCAGCTTAGGCGAGGTGGGGGCAATCTATGGCTACACCTTC | CASSLGEVGAIYGYTF
- | - | TRBJ2-1 | TRBV4-3 | TGCGCCAGCAGCCAGTCACGAATAAGCGATGAGCAGTTCTTC | CASSQSRISDEQFF
- | TRBD2 | TRBJ2-5 | TRBV20-1 | TGCAGTGCTGGACTAGCGGGAGGAGAGACCCAGTACTTC | CSAGLAGGETQYF
- | - | TRBJ2-3 | TRBV11-2 | TGTGCCAGCAGCTTAACCGCCGGGCTCACCACAGATACGCAGTATTTT | CASSLTAGLTTDTQYF
- | - | TRBJ2-5 | TRBV12-3/TRBV12-4 | TGTGCCAGCAGACCCCGGGACTACCAAGAGACCCAGTACTTC | CASRPRDYQETQYF
- | - | TRBJ2-7 | TRBV6-5 | TGTGCCAGCGCTCCAGGGGCCTCCTACGAGCAGTACTTC | CASAPGASYEQYF
few | TRBD1 | TRBJ2-7 | TRBV5-1 | TGCGCCAGCAGCCTGGGACAGTTCAACGAGCAGTACTTC | CASSLGQFNEQYF
- | TRBD1 | TRBJ2-7 | TRBV4-3 | TGCGCCAGCAGCCAAGACCGGACAGGCCGCACCGAGCAGTACTTC | CASSQDRTGRTEQYF
once | TRBD2 | TRBJ2-1 | TRBV4-2 | TGTGCCAGCAGCCCGAGGGCTAGCGGGGCCTACAATGAGCAGTTCTTC | CASSPRASGAYNEQFF
- | TRBD1 | TRBJ2-6 | TRBV12-3/TRBV12-4 | TGTGCCAGCAGTTTCCGGCAGGGGGCCCCTTCTGGGGCCAACGTCCTGACTTTC | CASSFRQGAPSGANVLTF
- | TRBD2 | TRBJ2-2 | TRBV4-3 | TGCGCCAGCACCCAAGCGGGGGGGAGACCCGGGGAGCTGTTTTTT | CASTQAGGRPGELFF
- | TRBD2 | TRBJ2-3 | TRBV4-2 | TGTGCCAGCAGCCAAGATGTGACTAGCGGGGGGTCCACAGATACGCAGTATTTT | CASSQDVTSGGSTDTQYF
- | - | TRBJ2-3 | TRBV29-1 | TGCAGCGTCCCAAAGGGATTCAGCACAGATACGCAGTATTTT | CSVPKGFSTDTQYF
many | - | TRBJ2-7 | TRBV6-5 | TGTGCCAGCAGTTACCGCACCTCCTACGAGCAGTACTTC | CASSYRTSYEQYF
- | TRBD1 | TRBJ2-7 | TRBV5-1 | TGCGCCAGCAGCTGGACAGGGGCCTACGAGCAGTACTTC | CASSWTGAYEQYF
- | - | TRBJ1-2 | TRBV2 | TGTGCCAGCAAGGGGGACTATGGCTACACCTTC | CASKGDYGYTF
- | - | TRBJ2-1 | TRBV4-2 | TGTGCCAGCAGCCAGGCCACTACGCACTCCTACAATGAGCAGTTCTTC | CASSQATTHSYNEQFF
- | TRBD1 | TRBJ2-3 | TRBV5-1 | TGCGCCAGCAGCTTACTTCCGGGACAGGGGGTTGGAGATACGCAGTATTTT | CASSLLPGQGVGDTQYF